The 5 T cell receptor beta chains in this list originate from one sample, sequenced in a study of cytotoxic CD8 clonotypes in ibrutinib-treated CLL (dated by TCRdb to about 2021). The library was produced with the immunoSEQ multiplex PCR assay. Entries here come from immuneACCESS through TCRdb and include only in-frame sequences with V and J called. Some clones fail to appear in such tables; in the studies checked, an unresolved V gene covers under half of the shortfall, and the cause of the remainder is unknown. Within this sample are fewer than 70,000 clones, with roughly 71% of them counted one time only. Roughly two fifths of the sample is held by the ten biggest clonotypes. The sample's time point, from its label and the paper: roughly 12 months on ibrutinib. This material consisted of PBMCs, taken after 12 months of ibrutinib treatment. Receptors were obtained from a human donor with chronic lymphocytic leukemia.

V is TRBV9 and J is TRBJ1-1; possible D gene TRBD1, 5 bases. The CDR3 has 16 residues. Germline CDR1 and CDR2: SGDLS and YYNGEE. V was cut by 0 bases and J by 0 bases, with 12 bases left in between. The CDR3 nucleotides are TGTGCCAGCAGCGTAGTAACAGGTAGAATGAACACTGAAGCTTTCTTT. Its translation: CASSVVTGRMNTEAFF.

V is TRBV7-9 and J is TRBJ2-7, with a possible D match to TRBD2 (5 bases). Germline V CDR1 and CDR2: SEHNR, FQNEAQ (reference sequence). This CDR3 is 13 amino acids long. Trimming removed 6 bases from V and 1 base from J, with 10 bases in between. CDR3 nucleotides: TGTGCCAGCAGGGCGGGCTCATCCTACGAGCAGTACTTC. Encoded protein: CASRAGSSYEQYF.

This clone showed up just a few times. This chain links TRBV7-2 with TRBJ2-7; 8 positions match TRBD1. CDR1 is SGHTA, CDR2 FQGNSA, per germline. V was pared by 1 base and J by 2 bases, with 4 bases of the junction left unmatched. This CDR3 is built from 15 residues. CDR3 coding DNA: TGTGCCAGCAGCTTAGTGGGACAGGTCGCCTACGAGCAGTACTTC. Amino acid sequence: CASSLVGQVAYEQYF.

This chain joins TRBV6-1 and TRBJ1-5; no clear D gene. Germline CDR1 MNHNS, CDR2 SASEGT. V was cut by 3 bases and J by 0 bases, with 6 bases left in between. The CDR3 runs 14 residues. The CDR3 bases are TGTGCCAGCAGTGACAGAAATAGCAATCAGCCCCAGCATTTT. This translates into CASSDRNSNQPQHF.

This clone occurred once. The genes are TRBV28 and TRBJ2-3; 8 bases are shared with TRBD1. This CDR3 spans 13 amino acids. After removal of 3 bases from V and 8 bases from J, the junction contained 4 bases not matched to a gene. Germline values: CDR1 MDHEN, CDR2 SYDVKM. In DNA form, the CDR3 reads TGTGCCAGCAGTTTCGACAGGGGACGTACGCAGTATTTT. As protein: CASSFDRGRTQYF.